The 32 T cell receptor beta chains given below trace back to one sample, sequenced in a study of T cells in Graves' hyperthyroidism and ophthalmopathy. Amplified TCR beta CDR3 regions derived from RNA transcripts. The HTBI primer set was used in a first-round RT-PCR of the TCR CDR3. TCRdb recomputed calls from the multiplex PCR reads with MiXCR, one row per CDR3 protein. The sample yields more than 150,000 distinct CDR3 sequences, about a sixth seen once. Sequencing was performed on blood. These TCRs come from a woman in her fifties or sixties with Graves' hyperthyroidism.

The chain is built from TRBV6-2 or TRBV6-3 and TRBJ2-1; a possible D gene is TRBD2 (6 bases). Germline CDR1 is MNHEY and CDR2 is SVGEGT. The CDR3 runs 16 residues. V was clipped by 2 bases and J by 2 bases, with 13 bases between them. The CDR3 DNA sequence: TGTGCCAGCAGTTACCCGCTCCGGGGGACCTACAATGAGCAGTTCTTC. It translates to CASSYPLRGTYNEQFF.

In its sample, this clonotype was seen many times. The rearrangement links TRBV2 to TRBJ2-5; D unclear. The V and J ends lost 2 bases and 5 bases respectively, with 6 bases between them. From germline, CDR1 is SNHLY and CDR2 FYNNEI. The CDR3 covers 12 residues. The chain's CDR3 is CASSESRETQYF. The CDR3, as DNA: TGTGCCAGCAGTGAAAGTCGGGAGACCCAGTACTTC.

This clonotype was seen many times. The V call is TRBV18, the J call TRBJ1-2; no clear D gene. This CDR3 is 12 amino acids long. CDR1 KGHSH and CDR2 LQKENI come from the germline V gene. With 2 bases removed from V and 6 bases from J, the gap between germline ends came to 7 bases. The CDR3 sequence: CASSPSGNGYTF. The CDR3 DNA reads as TGTGCCAGCTCACCATCCGGGAATGGCTACACCTTC.

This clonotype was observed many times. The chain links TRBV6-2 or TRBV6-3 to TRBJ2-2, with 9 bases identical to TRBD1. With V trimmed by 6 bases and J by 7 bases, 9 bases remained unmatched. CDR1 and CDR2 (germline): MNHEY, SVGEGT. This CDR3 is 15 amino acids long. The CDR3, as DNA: TGTGCCAGCAGGGAAGCACAGGGGGCGAACGGGGAGCTGTTTTTT. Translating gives CASREAQGANGELFF.

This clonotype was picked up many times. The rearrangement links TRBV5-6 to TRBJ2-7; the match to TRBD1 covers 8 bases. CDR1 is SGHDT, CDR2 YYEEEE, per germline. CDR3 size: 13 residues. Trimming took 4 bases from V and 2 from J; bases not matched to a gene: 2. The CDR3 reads CASSGGQAYEQYF. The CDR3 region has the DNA TGTGCCAGCAGCGGGGGACAGGCCTACGAGCAGTACTTC.

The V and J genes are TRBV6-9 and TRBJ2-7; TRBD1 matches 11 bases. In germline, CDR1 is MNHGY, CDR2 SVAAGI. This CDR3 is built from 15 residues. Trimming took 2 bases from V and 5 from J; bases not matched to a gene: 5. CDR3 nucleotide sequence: TGTGCCAGCAGTTATACGGACAGGGGGCAGGACGAGCAGTACTTC. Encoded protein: CASSYTDRGQDEQYF.

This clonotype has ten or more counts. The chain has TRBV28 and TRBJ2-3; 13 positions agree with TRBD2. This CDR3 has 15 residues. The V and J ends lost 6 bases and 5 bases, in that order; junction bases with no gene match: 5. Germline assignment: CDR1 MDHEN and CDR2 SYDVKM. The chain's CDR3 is CASRLAGGPGDTQYF. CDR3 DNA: TGTGCCAGCAGACTAGCGGGGGGGCCTGGAGATACGCAGTATTTT. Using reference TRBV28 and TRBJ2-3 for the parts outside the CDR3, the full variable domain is DVKVTQSSRYLVKRTGEKVFLECVQDMDHENMFWYRQDPGLGLRLIYFSYDVKMKEKGDIPEGYSVSREKKERFSLILESASTNQTSMYLCASRLAGGPGDTQYFGPGTRLTVL.

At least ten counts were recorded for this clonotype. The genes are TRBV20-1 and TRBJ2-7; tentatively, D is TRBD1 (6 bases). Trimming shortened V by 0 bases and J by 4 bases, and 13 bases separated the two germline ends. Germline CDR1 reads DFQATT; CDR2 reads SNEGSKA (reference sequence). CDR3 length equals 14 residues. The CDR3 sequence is CSARDRDKLYEQYF. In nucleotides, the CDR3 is TGCAGTGCTAGAGATCGGGACAAGCTGTACGAGCAGTACTTC.

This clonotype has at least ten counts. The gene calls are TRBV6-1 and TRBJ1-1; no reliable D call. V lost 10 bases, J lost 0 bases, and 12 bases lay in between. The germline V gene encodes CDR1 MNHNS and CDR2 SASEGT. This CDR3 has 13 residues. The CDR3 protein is CATVSSLNTEAFF. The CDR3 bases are TGTGCCACGGTCTCCTCTTTGAACACTGAAGCTTTCTTT.

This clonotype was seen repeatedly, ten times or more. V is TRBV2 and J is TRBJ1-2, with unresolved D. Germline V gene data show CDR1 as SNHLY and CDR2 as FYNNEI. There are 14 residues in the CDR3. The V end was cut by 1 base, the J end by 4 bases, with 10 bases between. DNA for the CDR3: TGTGCCAGCAGTGAAGGATCAGGCCTCTATGGCTACACCTTC. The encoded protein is CASSEGSGLYGYTF.

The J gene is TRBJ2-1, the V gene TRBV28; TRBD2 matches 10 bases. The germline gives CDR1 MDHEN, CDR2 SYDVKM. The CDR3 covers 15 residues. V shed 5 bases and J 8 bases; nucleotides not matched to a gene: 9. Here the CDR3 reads CASSPSGSGQHEQFF. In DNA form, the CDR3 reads TGTGCCAGCAGTCCTAGCGGGAGTGGGCAGCATGAGCAGTTCTTC.

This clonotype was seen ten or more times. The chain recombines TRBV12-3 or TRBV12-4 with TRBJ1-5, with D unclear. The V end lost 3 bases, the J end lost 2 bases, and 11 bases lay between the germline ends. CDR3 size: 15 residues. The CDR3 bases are TGTGCCAGCAGTTTCACCGGGAAAGGCAATCAGCCCCAGCATTTT. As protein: CASSFTGKGNQPQHF.

CDR3 protein: CASRPDRSGANVLTF. DNA of the CDR3: TGTGCCAGCAGACCTGACAGGTCTGGGGCCAACGTCCTGACTTTC. The rearrangement links TRBV6-1 to TRBJ2-6; a possible D gene is TRBD1 (6 bases). The CDR3 extends over 15 amino acids. V lost 6 bases and J 1 base, leaving 10 bases between the germline ends. Germline CDR1 is MNHNS and CDR2 is SASEGT.

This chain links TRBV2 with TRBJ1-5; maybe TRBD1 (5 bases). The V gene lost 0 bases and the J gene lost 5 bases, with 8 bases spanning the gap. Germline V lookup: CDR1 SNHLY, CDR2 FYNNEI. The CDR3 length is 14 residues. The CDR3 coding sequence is TGTGCCAGCAGTGAAGCAGGGGATCATCAGCCCCAGCATTTT. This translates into CASSEAGDHQPQHF.

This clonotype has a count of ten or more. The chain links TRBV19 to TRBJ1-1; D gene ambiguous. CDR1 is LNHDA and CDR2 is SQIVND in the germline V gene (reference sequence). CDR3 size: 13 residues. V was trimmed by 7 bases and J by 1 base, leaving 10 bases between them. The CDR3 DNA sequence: TGTGCCAGTAAAAAAGCAGGGAACACTGAAGCTTTCTTT. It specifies CASKKAGNTEAFF.

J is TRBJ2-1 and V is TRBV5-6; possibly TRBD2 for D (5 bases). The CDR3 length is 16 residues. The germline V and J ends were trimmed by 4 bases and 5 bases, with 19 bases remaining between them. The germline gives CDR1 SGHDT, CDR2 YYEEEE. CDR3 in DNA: TGTGCCAGCAGCCTCTGGGGAGAACGTGTCCACAATGAGCAGTTCTTC. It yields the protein CASSLWGERVHNEQFF.

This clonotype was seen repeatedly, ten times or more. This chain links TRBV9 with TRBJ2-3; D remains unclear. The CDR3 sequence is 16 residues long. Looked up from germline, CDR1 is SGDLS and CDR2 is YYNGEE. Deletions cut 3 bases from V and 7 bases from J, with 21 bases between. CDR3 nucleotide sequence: TGTGCCAGCAGCGAGGCCTCGGCCGCCCTGATGAATACGCAGTATTTT. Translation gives CASSEASAALMNTQYF.

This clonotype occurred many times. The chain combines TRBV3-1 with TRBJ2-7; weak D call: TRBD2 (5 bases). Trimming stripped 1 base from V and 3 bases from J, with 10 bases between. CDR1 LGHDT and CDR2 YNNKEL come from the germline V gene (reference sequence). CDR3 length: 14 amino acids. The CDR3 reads CASSQALGLYEQYF. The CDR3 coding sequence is TGTGCCAGCAGCCAAGCTCTCGGACTCTACGAGCAGTACTTC.

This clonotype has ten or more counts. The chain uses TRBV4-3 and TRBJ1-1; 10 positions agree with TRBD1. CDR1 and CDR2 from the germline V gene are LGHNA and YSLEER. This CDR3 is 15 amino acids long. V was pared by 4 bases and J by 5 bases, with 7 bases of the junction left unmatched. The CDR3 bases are TGCGCCAGCAGCCCTCGACAGGGGGCAAGAACTGAAGCTTTCTTT. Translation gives CASSPRQGARTEAFF.

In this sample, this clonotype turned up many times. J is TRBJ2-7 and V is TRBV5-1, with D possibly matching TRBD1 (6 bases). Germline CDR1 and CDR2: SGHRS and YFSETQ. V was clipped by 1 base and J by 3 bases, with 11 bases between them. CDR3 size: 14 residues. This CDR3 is CASSLNRVGYEQYF. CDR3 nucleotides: TGCGCCAGCAGCTTGAACAGGGTGGGCTACGAGCAGTACTTC.

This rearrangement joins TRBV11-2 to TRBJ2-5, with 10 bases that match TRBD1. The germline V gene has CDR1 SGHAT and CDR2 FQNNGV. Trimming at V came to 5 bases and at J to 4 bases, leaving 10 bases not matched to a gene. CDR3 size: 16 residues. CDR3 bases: TGTGCCAGCAGCCCGAGCCGACAGGGGGCGGGAGAGACCCAGTACTTC. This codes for CASSPSRQGAGETQYF.

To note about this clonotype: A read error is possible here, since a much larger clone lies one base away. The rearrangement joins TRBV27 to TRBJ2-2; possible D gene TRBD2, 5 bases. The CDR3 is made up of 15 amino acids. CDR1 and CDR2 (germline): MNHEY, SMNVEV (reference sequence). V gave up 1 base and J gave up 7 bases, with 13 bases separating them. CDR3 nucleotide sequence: TGTGCCAGCAGTTTATACGCTATCGGGGTCGGGGAGCTGTTTTTT. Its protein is CASSLYAIGVGELFF.

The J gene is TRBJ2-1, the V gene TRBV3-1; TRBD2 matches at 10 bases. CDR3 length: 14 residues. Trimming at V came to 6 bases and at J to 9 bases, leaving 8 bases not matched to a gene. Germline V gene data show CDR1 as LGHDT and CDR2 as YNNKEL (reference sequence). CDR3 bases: TGTGCCAGCAGAGGGACTAGCGTGGTTGGTGAGCAGTTCTTC. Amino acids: CASRGTSVVGEQFF.

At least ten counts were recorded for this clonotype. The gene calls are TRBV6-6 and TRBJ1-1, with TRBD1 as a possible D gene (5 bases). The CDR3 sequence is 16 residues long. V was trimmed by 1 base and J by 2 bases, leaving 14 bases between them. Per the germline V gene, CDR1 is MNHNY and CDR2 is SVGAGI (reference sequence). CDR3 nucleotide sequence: TGTGCCAGCAGTTACTTCCCGGGGAGGACAAACACTGAAGCTTTCTTT. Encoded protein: CASSYFPGRTNTEAFF.

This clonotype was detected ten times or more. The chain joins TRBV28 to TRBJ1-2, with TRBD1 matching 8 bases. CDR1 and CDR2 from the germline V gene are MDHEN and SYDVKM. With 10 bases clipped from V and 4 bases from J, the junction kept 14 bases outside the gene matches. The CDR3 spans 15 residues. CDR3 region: CAIGIRTGSSYGYTF. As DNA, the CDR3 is TGTGCCATTGGGATCAGGACAGGGAGTAGCTATGGCTACACCTTC.

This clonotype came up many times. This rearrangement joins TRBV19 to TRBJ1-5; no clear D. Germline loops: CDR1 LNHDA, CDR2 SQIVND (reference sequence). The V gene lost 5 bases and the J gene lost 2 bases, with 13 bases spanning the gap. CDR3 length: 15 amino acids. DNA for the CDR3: TGTGCCAGTAGTTTATCGCGGGGTGGCAATCAGCCCCAGCATTTT. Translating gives CASSLSRGGNQPQHF.

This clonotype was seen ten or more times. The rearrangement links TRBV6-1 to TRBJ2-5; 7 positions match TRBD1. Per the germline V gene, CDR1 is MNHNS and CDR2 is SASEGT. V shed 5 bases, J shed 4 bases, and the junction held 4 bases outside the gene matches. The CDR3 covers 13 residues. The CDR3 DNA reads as TGTGCCAGCAGTCGACAGGGTTCAGAGACCCAGTACTTC. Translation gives CASSRQGSETQYF.

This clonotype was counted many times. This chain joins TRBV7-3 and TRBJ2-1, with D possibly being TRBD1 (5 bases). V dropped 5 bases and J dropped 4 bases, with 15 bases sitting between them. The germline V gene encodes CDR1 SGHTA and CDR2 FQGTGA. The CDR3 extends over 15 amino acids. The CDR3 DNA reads TGTGCCAGCAGCCAGCTTGGGGCGCTTTACAATGAGCAGTTCTTC. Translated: CASSQLGALYNEQFF.

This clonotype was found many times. The CDR3 is CASSPGLTYEQYF. The CDR3 bases are TGTGCCAGCAGTCCGGGCCTAACCTACGAGCAGTACTTC. This rearrangement joins TRBV28 to TRBJ2-7; the D is unclear. This CDR3 is 13 amino acids long. Germline V CDR1 and CDR2: MDHEN, SYDVKM. Trimming stripped 5 bases from V and 2 bases from J, with 10 bases between.

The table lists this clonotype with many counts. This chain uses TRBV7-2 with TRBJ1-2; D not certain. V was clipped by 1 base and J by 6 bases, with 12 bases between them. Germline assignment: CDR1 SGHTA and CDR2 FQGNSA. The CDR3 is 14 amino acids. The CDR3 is CASSLGGGFDGYTF. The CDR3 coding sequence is TGTGCCAGCAGCTTAGGAGGTGGTTTTGATGGCTACACCTTC.

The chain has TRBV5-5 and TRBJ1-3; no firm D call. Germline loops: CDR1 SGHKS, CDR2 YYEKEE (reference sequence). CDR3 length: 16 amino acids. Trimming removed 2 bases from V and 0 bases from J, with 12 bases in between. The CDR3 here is CASSFSAAISGNTIYF. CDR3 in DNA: TGTGCCAGCAGCTTCTCTGCAGCGATCTCTGGAAACACCATATATTTT.

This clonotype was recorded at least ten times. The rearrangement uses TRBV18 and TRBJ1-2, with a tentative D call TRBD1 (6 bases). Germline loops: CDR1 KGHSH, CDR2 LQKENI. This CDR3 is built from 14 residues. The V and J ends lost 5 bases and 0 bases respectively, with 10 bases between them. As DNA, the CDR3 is TGTGCCAGCTCAGGACAGCGTTCTAACTATGGCTACACCTTC. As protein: CASSGQRSNYGYTF.